This T cell receptor beta chain was retrieved from a study of shared clonotypes between healthy human individuals. Study results and caveats: The study found lower generation probabilities in non-shared clonotypes than in those shared by all four donors.

The V gene's germline CDR1 is MNHEY and CDR2 SMNVEV (reference sequence). Trimming took 5 bases from V and 5 from J; bases not matched to a gene: 16. This CDR3 is built from 18 residues. This clone was seen only once. No antigen is known for it. Adults of Caucasian background living in Nashville, Tennessee made up all donors. Sequencing was at deep level. Repertoires were generated with immunoSEQ multiplex PCR, while TCRdb's copy carries only in-frame clones and drops some. The table includes approximately 350,000 clones, about 96% detected once. V gene TRBV27 combines with J gene TRBJ2-5; TRBD2 agrees at 11 bases. The receptor's source is a man aged 30-40 years in good health. Sample: memory CD8+ T cells sorted from blood. Subset here: CD45RO+ cells pooled with CCR7-negative TemRA cells. This CDR3 is CASSRQVAGGIPRETQYF. The CDR3 DNA sequence: TGTGCCAGCAGTCGCCAAGTAGCGGGAGGGATCCCTCGGGAGACCCAGTACTTC.